There are a few counts of the clone carrying this T cell receptor beta chain. As yet, its antigen is unknown. The data derive from a study of T-cell reconstitution after alpha-beta-depleted transplantation in children. Study-wide results and caveats: Several hundred expanded graft clones reportedly supplied alpha-beta T cells about two months after transplant. High day-60 TCRbeta diversity in some patients came from surviving recipient T cells and thymic progenitors.

Molecular barcoding with unique molecular identifiers was used for the TCRbeta library. MiXCR was run by TCRdb on the PCR reads, yielding one entry per CDR3 protein. The sample lists 300,000 to 400,000 distinct CDR3 sequences, about a sixth occurring once. The CDR3 runs to 13 residues. The V gene end was trimmed by 11 bases and the J gene end by 1 base; junction bases not matched to a gene: 6. From germline, CDR1 is SNHLY and CDR2 FYNNEI. This material consisted of PBMCs, mostly from graft donor cells, taken 360 days after TCRalphabeta/CD19-depleted stem cell transplant. This chain connects TRBV2 to TRBJ1-1; 8 positions agree with TRBD1. The TCR sequence derives from a male patient between 2 and 10 years old who had a stem cell transplant for acute lymphoblastic leukemia, so the T cells may come from the graft donor. The CDR3 DNA reads TGTGCCGGCGAGGGACAGGCGAACACTGAAGCTTTCTTT. This encodes CAGEGQANTEAFF.